These 14 T cell receptor beta chains came from one sample sequenced in a study of cytomegalovirus exposure and HLA in healthy donors. The PCR employed 60 Vbeta primers together with 13 Jbeta primers. This table comes from immunoSEQ multiplex PCR, and its TCRdb copy is limited to in-frame clones, with some not included. The profile shows approximately 180,000 clones, just over 75% of them singletons. The sequencing sample was made of PBMCs. Every receptor here comes from a woman aged 55-69 years in good health and CMV-seropositive.

A note on this clone: Other DNA sequences within the sample encode an identical CDR3. The J gene is TRBJ1-2, the V gene TRBV6-7, with 8 bases aligning to TRBD1. TRBV6-7 is known as an ORF, though its function is uncertain. V shed 5 bases and J 3 bases; nucleotides not matched to a gene: 5. The CDR3 totals 14 residues. The CDR3 DNA sequence: TGTGCCAGCAGTCCCCAGGGGGCGGACTATGGCTACACCTTC. It yields the protein CASSPQGADYGYTF.

About this clone: The junction shows a germline mismatch at one end, possibly a read error. In the same sample, other DNA sequences code for this CDR3. This chain joins TRBV7-7 and TRBJ2-3, with 9 bases aligning to TRBD1. The CDR3 is 15 amino acids. CDR1 and CDR2 from the germline V gene are SSHAT and FNYEAQ (reference sequence). The CDR3 is CASSSGTGSTDTQYF. The CDR3 DNA sequence: TGTGCTAGCAGCTCAGGGACAGGGAGCACAGATACGCAGTATTTT. The complete variable domain, with remaining parts taken from reference TRBV7-7 and TRBJ2-3, reads GAGVSQSPRYKVTKRGQDVTLRCDPISSHATLYWYQQALGQGPEFLTYFNYEAQPDKSGLPSDRFSAERPEGSISTLTIQRTEQRDSAMYRCASSSGTGSTDTQYFGPGTRLTVL.

This rearrangement joins TRBV2 to TRBJ2-3; tentative D call: TRBD1 (6 bases). The germline V gene has CDR1 SNHLY and CDR2 FYNNEI. The V gene lost 7 bases and the J gene lost 2 bases, with 13 bases spanning the gap. CDR3 length: 14 residues. CDR3 in DNA: TGTGCCAGCATCCCGGGACACTCCACAGATACGCAGTATTTT. Its translation is CASIPGHSTDTQYF.

The chain joins TRBV13 to TRBJ2-2, with D perhaps matching TRBD1 (5 bases). Germline loops: CDR1 PRHDT, CDR2 FYEKMQ (reference sequence). Trimming left V 2 bases short and J 4 bases short, with 11 bases between. This CDR3 contains 15 residues. CDR3 sequence reads: CASSLPFRVTGELFF. The DNA of the CDR3 is TGTGCCAGCAGCTTACCATTCAGGGTCACCGGGGAGCTGTTTTTT.

Only a few counts were recorded for this clone. CDR3: CASSRSGGTHNEQFF. CDR3 in DNA: TGCGCCAGCAGCCGTAGCGGGGGGACCCACAATGAGCAGTTCTTC. J is TRBJ2-1 and V is TRBV5-1, with TRBD2 matching 10 bases. The ends lost 4 bases at V and 5 bases at J; junction bases unmatched: 6. CDR1 SGHRS and CDR2 YFSETQ come from the germline V gene. The CDR3 consists of 15 residues.

The chain carries TRBV2 and TRBJ2-1; the match to TRBD1 covers 7 bases. This CDR3 region has 14 residues. The germline V gene encodes CDR1 SNHLY and CDR2 FYNNEI. The V gene end was trimmed by 4 bases and the J gene end by 10 bases; junction bases not matched to a gene: 10. The CDR3 sequence is CASSAGGRGREQFF. Here the CDR3 DNA reads TGTGCCAGCAGTGCAGGGGGACGGGGTCGGGAGCAGTTCTTC.

The chain is built from TRBV19 and TRBJ1-1; D is unclear. The CDR3 totals 14 residues. V shed 5 bases and J shed 5 bases, with 15 bases lying between them. The germline CDR1 and CDR2 sequences are LNHDA and SQIVND (reference sequence). CDR3 amino acids: CASSSNTRGTEAFF. The CDR3 DNA is TGTGCCAGTAGTTCCAATACCCGGGGAACTGAAGCTTTCTTT.

This rearrangement joins TRBV7-2 to TRBJ1-6; possibly TRBD1 for D (5 bases). The V gene lost 0 bases and the J gene lost 10 bases, with 16 bases spanning the gap. Per germline, CDR1 SGHTA and CDR2 FQGNSA. The CDR3 covers 16 residues. The DNA for the CDR3 is TGTGCCAGCAGCTTAGCCAGGACACTCCTAAGGTCACCCCTCCACTTT. Encoded protein: CASSLARTLLRSPLHF.

The gene calls are TRBV5-1 and TRBJ2-3; 7 bases line up with TRBD2. The CDR3 spans 18 residues. The ends lost 0 bases at V and 3 bases at J; junction bases unmatched: 13. The germline V gene encodes CDR1 SGHRS and CDR2 YFSETQ. The CDR3 DNA sequence: TGCGCCAGCAGCTTGGTGGGGACTATAAAACCATCGACAGATACGCAGTATTTT. Translating gives CASSLVGTIKPSTDTQYF.

This rearrangement joins TRBV9 to TRBJ2-7; 9 bases align to TRBD1. V trimming: 0 bases; J trimming: 7 bases; junction bases outside the gene matches: 14. The CDR3 is 17 amino acids. The germline CDR1 and CDR2 sequences are SGDLS and YYNGEE. The DNA of the CDR3 is TGTGCCAGCAGCGTAGCCGCGGGTGGAGGACAGGGGCTGGAGCAGTACTTC. Protein product: CASSVAAGGGQGLEQYF.

The rearrangement joins TRBV29-1 to TRBJ1-5; 9 positions match TRBD1. The junction had 6 bases not matched to a gene; V was cut back by 6 bases and J by 6 bases. This CDR3 has 13 residues. In germline, CDR1 is SQVTM, CDR2 ANQGSEA. CDR3 bases: TGCAGCGTGGGACAGGGAGTGCTTCAGCCCCAGCATTTT. This sequence encodes CSVGQGVLQPQHF.

The rearrangement links TRBV6-4 to TRBJ1-2, with 9 bases identical to TRBD1. Germline assignment: CDR1 MRHNA and CDR2 SNTAGT. The CDR3 is 14 residues long. V shed 0 bases, J shed 7 bases, and the junction held 3 bases outside the gene matches. The CDR3 here is CASSDSWTGAGYTF. The DNA of the CDR3 is TGTGCCAGCAGTGACTCGTGGACAGGGGCTGGCTACACCTTC.

This clone was recorded once. The chain is built from TRBV7-8 and TRBJ2-6; a possible D gene is TRBD1 (6 bases). V was trimmed by 5 bases and J by 0 bases, leaving 17 bases between them. This CDR3 is 18 amino acids long. Germline CDR1 and CDR2: SGHVS and FQNEAQ. CDR3 residues: CASSTRGLFNSGANVLTF. The CDR3, as DNA: TGTGCCAGCAGCACCAGGGGTTTATTTAACTCTGGGGCCAACGTCCTGACTTTC.

The CDR3 sequence is CASTRDNTGELFF. CDR3 sequence (DNA): TGTGCCAGTACGCGTGATAACACCGGGGAGCTGTTTTTT. The rearrangement joins TRBV19 to TRBJ2-2; D not certain. Germline CDR1 is LNHDA and CDR2 is SQIVND (reference sequence). CDR3 length: 13 amino acids. Trimming left V 7 bases short and J 2 bases short, with 8 bases between.